This T cell receptor (beta chain) came from a study of cytomegalovirus exposure and HLA in healthy donors. This clone appeared once. Researchers ran the PCR with 60 Vbeta and 13 Jbeta primers. The assay was immunoSEQ multiplex PCR, and TCRdb's table has in-frame clones only and misses some. Of fewer than 150,000 clones listed, 55% to 75% are singletons. Germline V gene sequence: CDR1 SGHRS, CDR2 YFSETQ. This CDR3 has 15 residues. V trimming: 3 bases; J trimming: 6 bases; junction bases outside the gene matches: 7. This clonotype was obtained from a woman aged 40 to 50 in good health and CMV-seropositive. The material sequenced was PBMCs. The chain recombines TRBV5-1 with TRBJ2-7, with TRBD1 matching over 12 bases. The CDR3 reads CASSSGQGAFAEQYF. CDR3 DNA: TGCGCCAGCAGCTCGGGACAGGGGGCGTTCGCCGAGCAGTACTTC.